Listed here are 29 T cell receptor beta chains from one sample, sequenced in a study of T-cell reconstitution after alpha-beta-depleted transplantation in children. Study results and limitations: Newly made T cells mostly supplied T-cell counts and diversity one year after transplant.

No antigens are known for them. This sample's TCRbeta library carried unique molecular identifier barcodes. TCRdb re-called the PCR reads through MiXCR, storing one row per CDR3 protein. Counted here are hundreds of thousands of distinct CDR3 sequences, almost 8% occurring once; the ten biggest clones make up approximately 9.6%. This material consisted of peripheral blood, taken 360 days after TCRalphabeta/CD19-depleted stem cell transplant. All receptors come from a female patient between 2 and 15 years old who had a stem cell transplant for Fanconi anemia, so the T cells may come from the graft donor.

This clonotype showed up many times. The V gene is TRBV6-2 or TRBV6-3, the J gene TRBJ2-6; 10 bases agree with TRBD1. The ends lost 5 bases at V and 4 bases at J; junction bases unmatched: 5. The CDR3 loop spans 16 amino acids. The germline V gene has CDR1 MNHEY and CDR2 SVGEGT. CDR3: CASSRDRGSGANVLTF. CDR3 DNA sequence: TGTGCCAGCAGTCGGGACAGGGGATCCGGGGCCAACGTCCTGACTTTC.

This clonotype was seen many times. The chain joins TRBV18 to TRBJ2-1; no clear D. V dropped 3 bases and J dropped 4 bases, with 7 bases sitting between them. The CDR3 sequence is 13 residues long. The V gene's germline CDR1 is KGHSH and CDR2 LQKENI. The CDR3, as DNA: TGTGCCAGCTCACCCGAAAATTACAATGAGCAGTTCTTC. Residues: CASSPENYNEQFF.

A few counts support this clonotype. The gene calls are TRBV9 and TRBJ2-3; D may be TRBD1 (6 bases). Between the trimmed V and J ends, which lost 3 bases and 4 bases, there was a span of 15 bases. CDR3 length equals 15 residues. CDR1 is SGDLS and CDR2 is YYNGEE in the germline V gene. The CDR3 is CASSERSGGPDTQYF. The CDR3 nucleotides read TGTGCCAGCAGCGAGAGGAGTGGGGGCCCAGATACGCAGTATTTT. Combining the CDR3 with reference TRBV9 and TRBJ2-3 gives the whole variable domain DSGVTQTPKHLITATGQRVTLRCSPRSGDLSVYWYQQSLDQGLQFLIQYYNGEERAKGNILERFSAQQFPDLHSELNLSSLELGDSALYFCASSERSGGPDTQYFGPGTRLTVL.

Notes on this clonotype: Its ends do not fully match the called genes, so a read error is possible. The V and J genes are TRBV6-1 and TRBJ1-2; a weak D match, TRBD1 (5 bases). The CDR3 has 19 amino acids. CDR1 and CDR2 from the germline V gene are MNHNS and SASEGT. Written as DNA, the CDR3 is TGTGCCAGCAGTACACTACGTCTAGTCCTGCAGGGCTCAAACTATGGCTACGCCTTC. It yields the protein CASSTLRLVLQGSNYGYAF.

This chain links TRBV4-1 with TRBJ2-7, with D uncertain. This CDR3 spans 14 amino acids. Trimming pared 3 bases from V and 2 bases from J, leaving 11 bases between. The germline CDR1 and CDR2 sequences are MGHRA and YSYEKL. The CDR3 sequence is CASSQRDGAYEQYV. CDR3 bases: TGCGCCAGCAGCCAGAGAGACGGAGCCTACGAGCAGTACGTC.

This clonotype has just a few counts. The V and J genes are TRBV7-9 and TRBJ2-1, with TRBD2 identical over 8 bases. This CDR3 has 14 residues. CDR1 and CDR2 from the germline V gene are SEHNR and FQNEAQ (reference sequence). The J segment lost 8 bases and the V segment lost 3 bases, leaving 6 bases of the junction unmatched. CDR3 residues: CASSFGLAADEQFF. CDR3 in DNA: TGTGCCAGCAGCTTCGGACTAGCCGCGGATGAGCAGTTCTTC. The variable domain in full, completed from reference TRBV7-9 and TRBJ2-1, reads DTGVSQNPRHKITKRGQNVTFRCDPISEHNRLYWYRQTLGQGPEFLTYFQNEAQLEKSRLLSDRFSAERPKGSFSTLEIQRTEQGDSAMYLCASSFGLAADEQFFGPGTRLTVL.

Only a few counts were recorded for this clonotype. The chain is built from TRBV5-1 and TRBJ2-2, with D possibly matching TRBD1 (7 bases). This CDR3 is 16 amino acids long. The ends were cut back, 1 base at V and 3 bases at J, with 13 bases in the middle. Germline CDR1 and CDR2: SGHRS and YFSETQ. CDR3 sequence (DNA): TGCGCCAGCAGCTTGAGGGGGCGGGACGACACCGGGGAGCTGTTTTTT. This encodes CASSLRGRDDTGELFF.

V is TRBV5-1 and J is TRBJ2-7; D might be TRBD1 or TRBD2, each matching 5 bases. The CDR3 has 18 residues. The V gene lost 0 bases and the J gene lost 2 bases, with 21 bases spanning the gap. From germline, CDR1 is SGHRS and CDR2 YFSETQ. CDR3 DNA sequence: TGCGCCAGCAGCTTGGATCGGGGCTCCTGGACTGCCACCTACGAGCAGTACTTC. Encoded protein: CASSLDRGSWTATYEQYF.

This clonotype was detected ten times or more. The rearrangement uses TRBV12-3 or TRBV12-4 and TRBJ2-1; 12 bases are shared with TRBD2. With 6 bases clipped from V and 7 bases from J, the junction kept 10 bases outside the gene matches. The CDR3 extends over 16 amino acids. The CDR3 spells CASSSLAGGPLNEQFF. The CDR3 DNA reads TGTGCCAGCAGCAGCCTAGCGGGGGGGCCATTAAATGAGCAGTTCTTC.

This clonotype was recorded many times. The CDR3 DNA sequence: TGTGCCAGCAGTTTGACCGGGCCCATTTTGCGGGGCTACACCTTC. Translating gives CASSLTGPILRGYTF. This rearrangement joins TRBV12-3 or TRBV12-4 to TRBJ1-2; D not resolved. Trimming pared 3 bases from V and 8 bases from J, leaving 19 bases between. The CDR3 runs to 15 residues.

This chain joins TRBV5-6 and TRBJ1-1; a weak D match, TRBD1 (6 bases). Trimming took off 3 bases at V and 12 bases at J, with 21 bases between the two ends. Per germline, CDR1 SGHDT and CDR2 YYEEEE. The CDR3 runs 14 residues. The DNA for the CDR3 is TGTGCCAGCAGCTGGGCGACAGGACCCCCCGGAACTTTCTTT. It is translated as CASSWATGPPGTFF.

This clonotype was observed at least ten times. V gene TRBV9 combines with J gene TRBJ2-3, with a possible D match to TRBD2 (5 bases). This CDR3 has 15 amino acids. Trimming pared 0 bases from V and 1 base from J, leaving 9 bases between. Germline CDR1 SGDLS, CDR2 YYNGEE. For the CDR3, the DNA is TGTGCCAGCAGCGTAGGAGGGTATGGCACAGATACGCAGTATTTT. Encoded protein: CASSVGGYGTDTQYF.

This clonotype showed up many times. V usage is TRBV7-9 and J usage is TRBJ2-1, with 10 bases aligning to TRBD1. In germline, CDR1 is SEHNR, CDR2 FQNEAQ (reference sequence). The CDR3 consists of 15 residues. J lost 7 bases, V lost 5 bases, and 8 bases had no gene match. CDR3 nucleotide sequence: TGTGCCAGCAGCACTAAGACAGGGGGCCTAAATGAGCAGTTCTTC. Residues: CASSTKTGGLNEQFF.

The sample holds many counts of this clonotype. J is TRBJ1-5 and V is TRBV3-1; D gene uncertain. The CDR3 has 13 residues. Germline V CDR1 and CDR2: LGHDT, YNNKEL (reference sequence). Trimming took off 1 base at V and 6 bases at J, with 7 bases between the two ends. The CDR3 here is CASSQGSFQPQHF. CDR3 in DNA: TGTGCCAGCAGCCAAGGGTCTTTTCAGCCCCAGCATTTT. The full variable domain, in which reference TRBV3-1 and TRBJ1-5 provide the parts outside the CDR3, is DTAVSQTPKYLVTQMGNDKSIKCEQNLGHDTMYWYKQDSKKFLKIMFSYNNKELIINETVPNRFSPKSPDKAHLNLHINSLELGDSAVYFCASSQGSFQPQHFGDGTRLSIL.

The chain employs TRBV3-1 and TRBJ2-7; 10 nucleotides match TRBD1. The V segment lost 4 bases and the J segment 3 bases; nucleotides outside the gene matches: 3. This CDR3 is 14 amino acids long. Germline values: CDR1 LGHDT, CDR2 YNNKEL (reference sequence). CDR3 amino acids: CASSPRTGGYEQYV. DNA of the CDR3: TGTGCCAGCAGCCCCCGGACAGGGGGCTACGAGCAGTACGTC.

The CDR3 DNA reads as TGCAGCGTATCTTCATTGATTGCCACTGAAGCTTTCTTT. This gives the protein CSVSSLIATEAFF. V is TRBV29-1 and J is TRBJ1-1, with D unclear. Germline values: CDR1 SQVTM, CDR2 ANQGSEA. V was pared by 6 bases and J by 4 bases, with 15 bases between. The CDR3 has 13 residues.

This clonotype has a count of ten or more. The genes are TRBV20-1 and TRBJ2-5; D is possibly TRBD1 or TRBD2 (5 bases each). The CDR3 contains 14 residues. Per the germline V gene, CDR1 is DFQATT and CDR2 is SNEGSKA (reference sequence). Trimming shortened V by 3 bases and J by 4 bases, and 15 bases separated the two germline ends. The CDR3 DNA sequence: TGCAGTGCTAGGGACGGGGCCCCTCGAGAGACCCAGTACTTC. Residues: CSARDGAPRETQYF.

The table lists this clonotype with many counts. The chain uses TRBV13 and TRBJ1-1; D is possibly TRBD1 (5 bases). CDR1 is PRHDT and CDR2 is FYEKMQ in the germline V gene (reference sequence). Trimming shortened V by 8 bases and J by 5 bases, and 9 bases separated the two germline ends. The CDR3 is 11 amino acids. This CDR3 reads CASGWGTEAFF. The CDR3 region has the DNA TGTGCCAGCGGATGGGGGACTGAAGCTTTCTTT.

This clonotype was found many times. The rearrangement joins TRBV15 to TRBJ2-1; the match to TRBD1 covers 8 bases. The germline V gene encodes CDR1 LNHNV and CDR2 YYDKDF (reference sequence). The junction had 12 bases not matched to a gene; V was cut back by 5 bases and J by 6 bases. The CDR3 totals 16 residues. The CDR3 protein is CATSGKAKTGVNEQFF. CDR3 coding DNA: TGTGCCACCAGCGGTAAGGCCAAGACAGGGGTCAATGAGCAGTTCTTC.

At least ten counts were recorded for this clonotype. This chain joins TRBV12-3 or TRBV12-4 and TRBJ1-5; 10 bases are shared with TRBD1. V was clipped by 7 bases and J by 5 bases; unmatched bases: 5. This CDR3 has 14 amino acids. DNA of the CDR3: TGTGCCAGCACCCTGGGGACAGGGGATCAGCCCCAGCATTTT. Its protein is CASTLGTGDQPQHF.

The rearrangement joins TRBV18 to TRBJ1-2; 8 bases fit TRBD1. The CDR3 loop spans 14 amino acids. Germline V lookup: CDR1 KGHSH, CDR2 LQKENI. V gave up 1 base and J gave up 3 bases; unmatched junction bases: 1. CDR3: CASSPLDRDYGYTF. CDR3 nucleotide sequence: TGTGCCAGCTCACCACTGGACAGGGACTATGGCTACACCTTC. Filled out from reference TRBV18 and TRBJ1-2, the complete variable domain reads NAGVMQNPRHLVRRRGQEARLRCSPMKGHSHVYWYRQLPEEGLKFMVYLQKENIIDESGMPKERFSAEFPKEGPSILRIQQVVRGDSAAYFCASSPLDRDYGYTFGSGTRLTVV.

This clonotype was found many times. The rearrangement joins TRBV5-1 to TRBJ2-1; 7 nucleotides match TRBD2. The germline gives CDR1 SGHRS, CDR2 YFSETQ. The CDR3 consists of 14 residues. V shed 0 bases, J shed 6 bases, and the junction held 3 bases outside the gene matches. CDR3 in amino acids: CASSLEGGPNEQFF. CDR3 nucleotides: TGCGCCAGCAGCTTGGAGGGAGGGCCCAATGAGCAGTTCTTC.

CDR3 sequence: CASSLKRGAEGNEQFF. The CDR3 coding sequence is TGCGCCAGCAGCTTGAAGCGGGGGGCCGAAGGGAATGAGCAGTTCTTC. V usage is TRBV5-1 and J usage is TRBJ2-1; 9 bases fit TRBD2. The CDR3 runs 16 residues. With 1 base clipped from V and 7 bases from J, the junction kept 9 bases outside the gene matches. CDR1 is SGHRS and CDR2 is YFSETQ in the germline V gene.

This clonotype was recorded at least ten times. The J gene is TRBJ1-5, the V gene TRBV6-6; 8 positions match TRBD1. CDR1 MNHNY and CDR2 SVGAGI come from the germline V gene (reference sequence). This CDR3 is 12 amino acids long. V trimming: 6 bases; J trimming: 9 bases; junction bases outside the gene matches: 4. CDR3 amino acids: CASSTDRVPQHF. Written as DNA, the CDR3 is TGTGCCAGCAGCACGGACAGGGTGCCCCAGCATTTT.

Ten or more counts support this clonotype. This chain connects TRBV20-1 to TRBJ1-5; D is unclear. The CDR3 sequence is 15 residues long. V shed 4 bases and J shed 4 bases, with 17 bases lying between them. CDR1 is DFQATT, CDR2 SNEGSKA, per germline (reference sequence). This chain's CDR3 is CSAIAAAPINQPQHF. In DNA form, the CDR3 reads TGCAGTGCTATAGCGGCCGCTCCTATTAATCAGCCCCAGCATTTT.

This clonotype showed up many times. The chain couples TRBV20-1 to TRBJ2-3; TRBD2 aligns across 10 bases. V trimming: 0 bases; J trimming: 3 bases; junction bases outside the gene matches: 3. The germline V gene encodes CDR1 DFQATT and CDR2 SNEGSKA (reference sequence). There are 15 residues in the CDR3. DNA of the CDR3: TGCAGTGCTAGAGATATACTAGCGGGAACAGATACGCAGTATTTT. Its protein product is CSARDILAGTDTQYF.

Comment on this clonotype: Since a much larger clone is just one base distant, this may be a read error. V is TRBV7-2 and J is TRBJ2-1; D call uncertain. Germline V gene data show CDR1 as SGHTA and CDR2 as FQGNSA. This CDR3 spans 15 amino acids. The chain's CDR3 is CASSLNPTVSNVQFF. Here the CDR3 DNA reads TGTGCCAGCAGCTTAAACCCCACGGTAAGCAATGTGCAGTTCTTC.

This clonotype appeared many times. The chain recombines TRBV20-1 with TRBJ2-5; weak D call: TRBD2 (6 bases). The CDR3 loop spans 14 amino acids. Germline V lookup: CDR1 DFQATT, CDR2 SNEGSKA (reference sequence). V lost 3 bases and J 5 bases, leaving 16 bases between the germline ends. As DNA, the CDR3 is TGCAGTGCTAGGGCGGGGAATAGGTTGGAGACCCAGTACTTC. This encodes CSARAGNRLETQYF.

In its sample, this clonotype was seen many times. The chain is built from TRBV15 and TRBJ2-1; D gene unclear. Trimming cost V 1 base and J 5 bases, with 12 bases left between them. Germline loops: CDR1 LNHNV, CDR2 YYDKDF (reference sequence). CDR3 length equals 15 residues. CDR3 bases: TGTGCCACCAGCAGAGGTCTAGGTACCAACAATGAGCAGTTCTTC. Its translation is CATSRGLGTNNEQFF.